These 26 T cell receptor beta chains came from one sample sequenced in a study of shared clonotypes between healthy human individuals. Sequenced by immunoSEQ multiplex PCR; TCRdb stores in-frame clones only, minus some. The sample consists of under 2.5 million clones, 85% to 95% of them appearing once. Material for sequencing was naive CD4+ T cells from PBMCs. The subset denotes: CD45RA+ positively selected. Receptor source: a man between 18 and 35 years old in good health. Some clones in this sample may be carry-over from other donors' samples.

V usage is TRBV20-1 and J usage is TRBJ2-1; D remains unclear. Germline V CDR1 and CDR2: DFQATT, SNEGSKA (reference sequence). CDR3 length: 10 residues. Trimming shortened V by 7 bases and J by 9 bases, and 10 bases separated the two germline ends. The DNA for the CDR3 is TGCAGTGTGCCCCGCCGTGAGCAGTTCTTC. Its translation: CSVPRREQFF.

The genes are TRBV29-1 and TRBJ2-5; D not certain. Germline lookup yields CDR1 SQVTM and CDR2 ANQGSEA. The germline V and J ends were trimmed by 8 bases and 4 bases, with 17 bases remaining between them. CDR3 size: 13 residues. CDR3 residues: CSLGRDSGETQYF. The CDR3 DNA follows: TGCAGCTTGGGTAGGGATTCGGGAGAGACCCAGTACTTC.

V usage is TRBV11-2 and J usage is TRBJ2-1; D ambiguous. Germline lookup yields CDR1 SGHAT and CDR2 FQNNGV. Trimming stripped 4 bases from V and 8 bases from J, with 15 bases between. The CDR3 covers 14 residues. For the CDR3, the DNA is TGTGCCAGCAGCTCCCCAAAATCGGCCCATGAGCAGTTCTTC. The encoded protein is CASSSPKSAHEQFF.

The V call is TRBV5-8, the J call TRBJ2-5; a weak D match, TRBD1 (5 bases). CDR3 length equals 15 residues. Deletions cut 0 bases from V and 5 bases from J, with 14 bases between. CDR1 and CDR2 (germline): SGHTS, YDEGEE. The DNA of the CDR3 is TGTGCCAGCAGCTTGGGTTTGGGCAGGGCGGAGACCCAGTACTTC. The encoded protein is CASSLGLGRAETQYF.

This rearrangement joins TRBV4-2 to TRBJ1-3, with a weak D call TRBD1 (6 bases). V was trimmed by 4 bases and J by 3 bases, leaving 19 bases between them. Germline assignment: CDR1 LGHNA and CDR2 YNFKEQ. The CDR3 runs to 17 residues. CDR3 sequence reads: CASSPGAGPDSGNTIYF. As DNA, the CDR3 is TGTGCCAGCAGCCCGGGGGCAGGGCCTGATAGTGGAAACACCATATATTTT.

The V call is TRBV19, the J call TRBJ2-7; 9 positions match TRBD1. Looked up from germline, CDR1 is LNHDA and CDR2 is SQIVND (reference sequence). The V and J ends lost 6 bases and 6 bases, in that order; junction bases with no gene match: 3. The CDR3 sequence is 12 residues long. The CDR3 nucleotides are TGTGCCAGTAGACAGGGGGCGGGCGAGCAGTACTTC. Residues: CASRQGAGEQYF.

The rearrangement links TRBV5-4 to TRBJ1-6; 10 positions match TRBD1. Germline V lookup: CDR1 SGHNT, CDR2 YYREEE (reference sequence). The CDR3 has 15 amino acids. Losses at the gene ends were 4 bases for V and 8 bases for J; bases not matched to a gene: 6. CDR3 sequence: CASSLRQGAYSPLHF. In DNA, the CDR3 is TGTGCCAGCAGCCTGAGACAGGGGGCTTATTCACCCCTCCACTTT.

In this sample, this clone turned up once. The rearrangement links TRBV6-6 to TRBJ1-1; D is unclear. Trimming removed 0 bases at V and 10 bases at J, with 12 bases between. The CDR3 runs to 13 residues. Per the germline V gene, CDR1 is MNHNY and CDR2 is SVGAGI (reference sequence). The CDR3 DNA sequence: TGTGCCAGCAGTTACTCCGCAGGTTGGGGAGCTTTCTTT. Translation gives CASSYSAGWGAFF.

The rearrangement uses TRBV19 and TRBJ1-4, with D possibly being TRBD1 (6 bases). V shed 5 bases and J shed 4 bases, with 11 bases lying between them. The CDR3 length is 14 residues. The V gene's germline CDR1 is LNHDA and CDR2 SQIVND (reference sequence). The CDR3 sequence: CASSPWTVNEKLFF. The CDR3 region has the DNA TGTGCCAGTAGTCCATGGACAGTTAATGAAAAACTGTTTTTT.

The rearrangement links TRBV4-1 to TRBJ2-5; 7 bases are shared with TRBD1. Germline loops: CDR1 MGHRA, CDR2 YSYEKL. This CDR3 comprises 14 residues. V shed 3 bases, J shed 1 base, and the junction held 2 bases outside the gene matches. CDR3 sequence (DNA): TGCGCCAGCAGCCAGGGACAGCTCCAAGAGACCCAGTACTTC. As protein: CASSQGQLQETQYF.

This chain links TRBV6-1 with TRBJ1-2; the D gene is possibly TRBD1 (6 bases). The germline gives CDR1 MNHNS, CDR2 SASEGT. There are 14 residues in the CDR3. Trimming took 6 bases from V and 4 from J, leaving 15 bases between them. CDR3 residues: CASRGGQILYGYTF. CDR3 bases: TGTGCCAGCAGGGGGGGGCAGATTCTCTATGGCTACACCTTC.

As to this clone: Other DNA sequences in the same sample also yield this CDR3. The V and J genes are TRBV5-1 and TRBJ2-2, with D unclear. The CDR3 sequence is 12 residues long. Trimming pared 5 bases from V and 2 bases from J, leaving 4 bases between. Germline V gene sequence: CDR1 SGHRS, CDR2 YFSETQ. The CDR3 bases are TGCGCCAGCAGTTTCAACACCGGGGAGCTGTTTTTT. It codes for CASSFNTGELFF.

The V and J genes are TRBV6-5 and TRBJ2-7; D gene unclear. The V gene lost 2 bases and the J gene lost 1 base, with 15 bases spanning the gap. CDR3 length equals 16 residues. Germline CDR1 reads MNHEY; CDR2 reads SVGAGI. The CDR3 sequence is CASSYLRTSRSYEQYF. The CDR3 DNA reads TGTGCCAGCAGTTACCTCAGGACGTCCCGGTCCTACGAGCAGTACTTC.

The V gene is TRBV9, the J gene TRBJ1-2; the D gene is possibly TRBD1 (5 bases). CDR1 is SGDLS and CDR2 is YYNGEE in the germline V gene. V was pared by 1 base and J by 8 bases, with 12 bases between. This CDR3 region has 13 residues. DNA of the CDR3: TGTGCCAGCAGCGTACAGGGTACCGAGGGCTACACCTTC. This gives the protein CASSVQGTEGYTF.

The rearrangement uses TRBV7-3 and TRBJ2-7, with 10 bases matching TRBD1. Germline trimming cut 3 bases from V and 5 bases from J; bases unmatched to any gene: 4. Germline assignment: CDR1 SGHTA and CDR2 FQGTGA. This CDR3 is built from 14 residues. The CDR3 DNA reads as TGTGCCAGCAGCTTCGGGACAGGGGCGAACGAGCAGTACTTC. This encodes CASSFGTGANEQYF.

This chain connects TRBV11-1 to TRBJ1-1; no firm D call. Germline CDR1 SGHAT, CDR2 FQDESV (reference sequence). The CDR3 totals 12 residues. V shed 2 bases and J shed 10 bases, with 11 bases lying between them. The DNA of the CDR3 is TGTGCCAGCAGCTTAAATCGTCAGCTAGCTTTCTTT. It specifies CASSLNRQLAFF.

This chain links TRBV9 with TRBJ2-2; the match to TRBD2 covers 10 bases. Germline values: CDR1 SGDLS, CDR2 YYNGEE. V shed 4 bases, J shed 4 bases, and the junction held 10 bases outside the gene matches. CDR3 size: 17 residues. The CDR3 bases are TGTGCCAGCAGCCCTACTAGCGGGACGGGCGGCACCGGGGAGCTGTTTTTT. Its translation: CASSPTSGTGGTGELFF.

Here the CDR3 DNA reads TGTGCCAGCAGTTTATTATCAGGGTACGCGGATACGCAGTATTTT. This gives the protein CASSLLSGYADTQYF. This chain connects TRBV27 to TRBJ2-3; TRBD1 is a possible D gene (5 bases). The CDR3 has 15 amino acids. V gave up 1 base and J gave up 6 bases, with 14 bases separating them. The germline V gene has CDR1 MNHEY and CDR2 SMNVEV (reference sequence).

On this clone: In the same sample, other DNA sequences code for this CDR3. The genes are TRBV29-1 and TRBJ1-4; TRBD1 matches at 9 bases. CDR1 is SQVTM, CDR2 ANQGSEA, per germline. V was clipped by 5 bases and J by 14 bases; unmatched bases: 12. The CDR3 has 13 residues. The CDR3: CSVLGQGGGKLFF. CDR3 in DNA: TGCAGCGTTTTGGGACAGGGCGGCGGAAAGCTGTTTTTT. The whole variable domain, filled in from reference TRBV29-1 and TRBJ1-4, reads SAVISQKPSRDICQRGTSLTIQCQVDSQVTMMFWYRQQPGQSLTLIATANQGSEATYESGFVIDKFPISRPNLTFSTLTVSNMSPEDSSIYLCSVLGQGGGKLFFGSGTQLSVL.

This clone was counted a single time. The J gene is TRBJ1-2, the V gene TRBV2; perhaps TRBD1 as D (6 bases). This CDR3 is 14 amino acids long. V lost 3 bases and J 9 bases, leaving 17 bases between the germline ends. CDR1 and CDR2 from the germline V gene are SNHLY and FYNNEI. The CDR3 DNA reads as TGTGCCAGCAGTGACTTGGGGGCGCCTCGGCGCTACACCTTC. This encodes CASSDLGAPRRYTF.

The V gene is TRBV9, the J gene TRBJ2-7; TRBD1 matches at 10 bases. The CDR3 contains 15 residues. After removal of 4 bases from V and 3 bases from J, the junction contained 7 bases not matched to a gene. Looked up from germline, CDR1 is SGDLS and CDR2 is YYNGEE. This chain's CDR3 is CASSNTRDRGYEQYF. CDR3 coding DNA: TGTGCCAGCAGCAACACCCGGGACAGGGGCTACGAGCAGTACTTC.

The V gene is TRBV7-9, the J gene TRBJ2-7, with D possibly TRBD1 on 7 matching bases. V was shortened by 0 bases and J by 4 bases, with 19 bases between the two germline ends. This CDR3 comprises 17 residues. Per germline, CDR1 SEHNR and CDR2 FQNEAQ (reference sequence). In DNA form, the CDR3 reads TGTGCCAGCAGCTTAGCTAAGGGGGGACAGACAAATTACGAGCAGTACTTC. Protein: CASSLAKGGQTNYEQYF.

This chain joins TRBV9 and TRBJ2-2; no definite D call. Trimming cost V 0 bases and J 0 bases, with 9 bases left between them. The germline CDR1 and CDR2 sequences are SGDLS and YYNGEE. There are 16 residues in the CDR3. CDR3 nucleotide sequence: TGTGCCAGCAGCGTAGGGTCAAGCGCGAACACCGGGGAGCTGTTTTTT. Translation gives CASSVGSSANTGELFF.

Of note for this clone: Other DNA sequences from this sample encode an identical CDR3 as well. Here the CDR3 reads CASRDRGTGELFF. The CDR3 DNA reads TGTGCCAGCAGGGACAGGGGCACCGGGGAGCTGTTTTTT. V is TRBV2 and J is TRBJ2-2, with 9 nucleotides matching TRBD1. The CDR3 runs to 13 residues. V lost 6 bases, J lost 4 bases, and 0 bases stayed unmatched. CDR1 and CDR2 from the germline V gene are SNHLY and FYNNEI. Full variable domain (outside the CDR3, taken from reference TRBV2 and TRBJ2-2): EPEVTQTPSHQVTQMGQEVILRCVPISNHLYFYWYRQILGQKVEFLVSFYNNEISEKSEIFDDQFSVERPDGSNFTLKIRSTKLEDSAMYFCASRDRGTGELFFGEGSRLTVL.

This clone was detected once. Written as DNA, the CDR3 is TGTGCCAGCAGCTTGGCCTACTACCCAGAGACCCAGTACTTC. Its translation is CASSLAYYPETQYF. This sequence joins TRBV5-4 and TRBJ2-5; D uncertain. Germline CDR1 reads SGHNT; CDR2 reads YYREEE (reference sequence). The CDR3 consists of 14 residues. The ends were cut back, 0 bases at V and 4 bases at J, with 10 bases in the middle.

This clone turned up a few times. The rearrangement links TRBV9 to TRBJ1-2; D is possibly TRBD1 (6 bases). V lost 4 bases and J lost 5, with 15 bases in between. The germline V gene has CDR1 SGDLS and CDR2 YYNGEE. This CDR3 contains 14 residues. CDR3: CASSSSGTPYGYTF. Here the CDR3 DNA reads TGTGCCAGCAGCTCCTCCGGGACACCATATGGCTACACCTTC. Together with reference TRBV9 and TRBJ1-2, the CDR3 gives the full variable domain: DSGVTQTPKHLITATGQRVTLRCSPRSGDLSVYWYQQSLDQGLQFLIQYYNGEERAKGNILERFSAQQFPDLHSELNLSSLELGDSALYFCASSSSGTPYGYTFGSGTRLTVV.